Reported below is one TCR beta chain. The data originate from a study of blood T cell repertoires in COVID-19. Study summary: Both acute and convalescent COVID-19 samples were obtained from the United States, Italy and Spain. Sources were T cells, B-cell-depleted T cells, or PBMCs; the material itself was cDNA or gDNA.

As processed by the authors: Researchers report that nucleated cell counts were estimated from reference gene primer amplification. Sequencing was performed with immunoSEQ multiplex PCR; in TCRdb, only in-frame clones are kept and a portion is missing. V and J calls plus clone size are reproduced from that table; the DNA served to infer D and trimming. The sample shows 95,000 to 150,000 clones, under 90% of them seen only once. The source material was peripheral blood. The receptor's source is a woman in her 70s with acute or convalescent COVID-19.

CDR3 sequence reads: CASSFSINSGYTF. The CDR3 DNA reads TGTGCCAGCAGTTTTTCGATCAACAGTGGCTACACCTTC. V and J are TRBV12-3 or TRBV12-4 and TRBJ1-2; no definite D call. Trimming cost V 3 bases and J 7 bases, with 12 bases left between them. The CDR3 length is 13 residues.